The following is a T cell receptor (beta chain) sequence with its context. Antigen unknown. Sequencing used immunoSEQ multiplex PCR; TCRdb keeps in-frame clones, though not all of them. Of 100,000 to 150,000 clones listed, more than 75% are singletons. CDR1 and CDR2 (germline): ENHRY, SYGVKD. This CDR3 has 15 residues. Germline trimming cut 5 bases from V and 4 bases from J; bases unmatched to any gene: 6. The record originates from a study of T cell responses to AZD1222 COVID-19 vaccine. Second-dose groups at about 4 or about 12 weeks were pooled. Study findings and constraints: No repertoire was sampled before or during the peak T cell response, only after it.

This chain uses TRBV10-3 with TRBJ2-3, with 10 bases that match TRBD1. This specimen consisted of peripheral blood, obtained 28 days after the second AZD1222 dose. The receptor's source is an adult who received the AZD1222 COVID-19 vaccine. The CDR3 sequence: CAISNRDRGSDTQYF. CDR3 DNA: TGTGCCATCAGTAACCGGGACAGGGGATCAGATACGCAGTATTTT.